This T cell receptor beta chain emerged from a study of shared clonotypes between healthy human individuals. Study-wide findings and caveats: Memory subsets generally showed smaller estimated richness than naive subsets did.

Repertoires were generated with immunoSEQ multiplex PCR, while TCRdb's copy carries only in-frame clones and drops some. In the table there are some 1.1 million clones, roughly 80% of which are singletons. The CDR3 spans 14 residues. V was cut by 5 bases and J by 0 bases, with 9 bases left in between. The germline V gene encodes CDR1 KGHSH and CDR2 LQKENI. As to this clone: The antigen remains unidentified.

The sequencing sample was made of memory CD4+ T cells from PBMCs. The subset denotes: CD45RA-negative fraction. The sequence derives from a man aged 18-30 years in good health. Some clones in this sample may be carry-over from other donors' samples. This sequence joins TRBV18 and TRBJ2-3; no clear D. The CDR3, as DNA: TGTGCCAGCTCATGGACCCTTAGCACAGATACGCAGTATTTT. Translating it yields CASSWTLSTDTQYF.